The 32 T cell receptor beta chains below come from one sample, sequenced in a study of blood T cell repertoires in COVID-19. The table came from immunoSEQ multiplex PCR; TCRdb's copy has only in-frame clones and leaves some out. The profile shows 35,000 to 45,000 clones, 85% of them singletons. The source material was peripheral blood. These receptors all come from a man aged 45 to 65 with active COVID-19.

The chain has TRBV30 and TRBJ1-1; tentatively, D is TRBD1 (5 bases). CDR1 GTSNPN and CDR2 SVGIG come from the germline V gene (reference sequence). V was clipped by 3 bases and J by 1 base, with 9 bases between them. This CDR3 has 13 residues. DNA of the CDR3: TGTGCCTGGAGGGAGCAGGGGAACACTGAAGCTTTCTTT. It yields the protein CAWREQGNTEAFF.

This chain joins TRBV3-1 (or the pseudogene TRBV3-2) and TRBJ2-5; tentative D call: TRBD1 (5 bases). The CDR3 sequence is 15 residues long. V lost 0 bases and J 4 bases, leaving 12 bases between the germline ends. CDR1 LGHDT and CDR2 YNNKEL come from the germline V gene (reference sequence). The CDR3 sequence: CASSQDRGGAETQYF. In DNA, the CDR3 is TGTGCCAGCAGCCAAGATAGGGGTGGGGCAGAGACCCAGTACTTC.

The rearrangement joins TRBV5-1 to TRBJ2-5; TRBD1 agrees at 9 bases. The germline gives CDR1 SGHRS, CDR2 YFSETQ. The junction had 5 bases not matched to a gene; V was cut back by 3 bases and J by 5 bases. The CDR3 runs 14 residues. For the CDR3, the DNA is TGCGCCAGCAGCTCCGGACAGGGGTGGGAGACCCAGTACTTC. Translated, it gives CASSSGQGWETQYF.

The chain uses TRBV7-9 and TRBJ2-7; 10 bases agree with TRBD1. Per the germline V gene, CDR1 is SEHNR and CDR2 is FQNEAQ (reference sequence). The V gene end was trimmed by 4 bases and the J gene end by 1 base; junction bases not matched to a gene: 7. The length of the CDR3 is 16 residues. Here the CDR3 reads CASSSTGGFESYEQYF. CDR3 coding DNA: TGTGCCAGCAGCTCGACAGGGGGCTTTGAATCCTACGAGCAGTACTTC.

V gene TRBV24-1 combines with J gene TRBJ2-2; no reliable D call. Per germline, CDR1 KGHDR and CDR2 SFDVKD. Trimming removed 9 bases from V and 2 bases from J, with 3 bases in between. The CDR3 length is 11 residues. CDR3 bases: TGTGCCACCTCTAACACCGGGGAGCTGTTTTTT. Translated, it gives CATSNTGELFF.

The chain carries TRBV7-9 and TRBJ2-1; 12 bases agree with TRBD2. CDR1 and CDR2 (germline): SEHNR, FQNEAQ (reference sequence). V lost 2 bases and J lost 7; bases outside the gene matches: 12. The CDR3 is made up of 18 amino acids. This chain's CDR3 is CASSLSRGLAGGKNEQFF. In nucleotides, the CDR3 is TGTGCCAGCAGCTTAAGTCGCGGGCTAGCGGGGGGGAAGAATGAGCAGTTCTTC.

The chain employs TRBV25-1 and TRBJ1-4, with D perhaps matching TRBD1 (5 bases). The V end lost 4 bases, the J end lost 8 bases, and 14 bases lay between the germline ends. The CDR3 loop spans 14 amino acids. Germline V gene lookup returns CDR1 MGHDK and CDR2 SYGVNS. The CDR3 sequence is CASSVGGEGEKLFF. Written as DNA, the CDR3 is TGTGCCAGCAGTGTCGGAGGGGAAGGGGAAAAACTGTTTTTT. The full variable domain, rest sourced from reference TRBV25-1 and TRBJ1-4, is EADIYQTPRYLVIGTGKKITLECSQTMGHDKMYWYQQDPGMELHLIHYSYGVNSTEKGDLSSESTVSRIRTEHFPLTLESARPSHTSQYLCASSVGGEGEKLFFGSGTQLSVL.

The chain links TRBV11-2 to TRBJ1-2, with 10 nucleotides matching TRBD1. The germline V gene has CDR1 SGHAT and CDR2 FQNNGV. The CDR3 extends over 17 amino acids. Trimming at V came to 5 bases and at J to 3 bases, leaving 12 bases not matched to a gene. The DNA for the CDR3 is TGTGCCAGCAGCAACTTAAGGAGACAGGGGGCGGACTATGGCTACACCTTC. Its protein product is CASSNLRRQGADYGYTF.

CDR3: CAWSGGTSGYEQYF. DNA of the CDR3: TGTGCCTGGAGTGGGGGGACTAGCGGTTACGAGCAGTACTTC. This chain joins TRBV30 and TRBJ2-7, with 11 bases matching TRBD2. The CDR3 has 14 amino acids. Losses at the gene ends were 1 base for V and 4 bases for J; bases not matched to a gene: 3. The V gene's germline CDR1 is GTSNPN and CDR2 SVGIG (reference sequence). Full variable domain (missing parts from reference TRBV30 and TRBJ2-7): SQTIHQWPATLVQPVGSPLSLECTVEGTSNPNLYWYRQAAGRGLQLLFYSVGIGQISSEVPQNLSASRPQDRQFILSSKKLLLSDSGFYLCAWSGGTSGYEQYFGPGTRLTVT.

This rearrangement joins TRBV7-9 to TRBJ2-7; D not resolved. This CDR3 spans 12 amino acids. Trimming stripped 1 base from V and 4 bases from J, with 5 bases between. From germline, CDR1 is SEHNR and CDR2 FQNEAQ (reference sequence). CDR3 coding DNA: TGTGCCAGCAGCTTAGAACTGTACGAGCAGTACTTC. Translation gives CASSLELYEQYF.

The chain combines TRBV12-5 with TRBJ1-1; D gene unclear. CDR3 length: 15 amino acids. Germline V gene lookup returns CDR1 LGHNT and CDR2 FRNRAP. V lost 7 bases to trimming and J lost 1 base, with 16 bases between them. The CDR3 sequence is CASVFQARRNTEAFF. The DNA for the CDR3 is TGTGCTAGTGTGTTCCAGGCCAGACGGAACACTGAAGCTTTCTTT.

The chain combines TRBV28 with TRBJ2-7; perhaps TRBD2 as D (6 bases). Germline assignment: CDR1 MDHEN and CDR2 SYDVKM. The CDR3 is 16 residues long. Trimming left V 0 bases short and J 2 bases short, with 14 bases between. The CDR3: CASSLWGTERTYEQYF. As DNA, the CDR3 is TGTGCCAGCAGTTTATGGGGGACTGAGCGTACCTACGAGCAGTACTTC.

This clone was counted a single time. The chain links TRBV9 to TRBJ2-7; maybe TRBD2 (6 bases). V was pared by 3 bases and J by 2 bases, with 15 bases between. The CDR3 consists of 15 residues. Germline assignment: CDR1 SGDLS and CDR2 YYNGEE. Written as DNA, the CDR3 is TGTGCCAGCAGCGGGAGCGGCGGACTAACCTACGAGCAGTACTTC. Translated: CASSGSGGLTYEQYF.

The gene calls are TRBV19 and TRBJ2-7; 8 bases align to TRBD1. CDR3 length: 14 residues. With V trimmed by 5 bases and J by 5 bases, 8 bases remained unmatched. In germline, CDR1 is LNHDA, CDR2 SQIVND (reference sequence). In DNA form, the CDR3 reads TGTGCCAGTAGTGGACGACAGGGGTTGGACGAGCAGTACTTC. Protein: CASSGRQGLDEQYF.

The gene calls are TRBV12-3 or TRBV12-4 and TRBJ1-5; no definite D call. Trimming left V 4 bases short and J 0 bases short, with 4 bases between. This CDR3 contains 13 residues. The CDR3, as DNA: TGTGCCAGCAGTTCAGTTAGCAATCAGCCCCAGCATTTT. Its translation: CASSSVSNQPQHF.

The V gene is TRBV11-2, the J gene TRBJ2-5; D perhaps matches TRBD2 (6 bases). The V and J ends lost 7 bases and 4 bases respectively, with 25 bases between them. Per germline, CDR1 SGHAT and CDR2 FQNNGV. The CDR3 sequence is 17 residues long. The CDR3 is CASIEGDGTLPGETQYF. The CDR3 DNA is TGTGCCAGCATCGAAGGGGACGGGACTCTCCCTGGAGAGACCCAGTACTTC.

The chain joins TRBV3-1 (or the pseudogene TRBV3-2) to TRBJ2-2; 10 positions agree with TRBD2. Germline CDR1 is LGHDT and CDR2 is YNNKEL (reference sequence). With 4 bases clipped from V and 1 base from J, the junction kept 3 bases outside the gene matches. The CDR3 is 16 residues long. The CDR3 DNA is TGTGCCAGCAGCCGCTGGACTAGCGGGAACACCGGGGAGCTGTTTTTT. Amino acids: CASSRWTSGNTGELFF.

This clone came up a few times. J is TRBJ2-7 and V is TRBV6-2 or TRBV6-3; D is unresolved. The CDR3 sequence is 11 residues long. Between the trimmed V and J ends, which lost 4 bases and 6 bases, there was a span of 7 bases. Germline assignment: CDR1 MNHEY and CDR2 SVGEGT. CDR3 coding DNA: TGTGCCAGCAGTTCCCCTCTCGAGCAGTACTTC. This codes for CASSSPLEQYF.

The J gene is TRBJ2-3, the V gene TRBV18; weak D call: TRBD2 (5 bases). Deletions cut 5 bases from V and 0 bases from J, with 9 bases between. The CDR3 has 14 residues. Germline V CDR1 and CDR2: KGHSH, LQKENI. In DNA, the CDR3 is TGTGCCAGCTCAATAGCGTCTAGCACAGATACGCAGTATTTT. Translated: CASSIASSTDTQYF.

This clone has more than one count but fewer than ten. This chain uses TRBV14 with TRBJ1-6, with 9 nucleotides matching TRBD1. Looked up from germline, CDR1 is SGHDN and CDR2 is FVKESK. This CDR3 contains 15 residues. Trimming at V came to 1 base and at J to 10 bases, leaving 5 bases not matched to a gene. CDR3 in amino acids: CASSQGQGVGSPLHF. In nucleotides, the CDR3 is TGTGCCAGCAGCCAAGGACAGGGGGTAGGGTCACCCCTCCACTTT.

This clone occurred once. The chain recombines TRBV4-2 with TRBJ2-5; TRBD2 might be the D (5 bases). This CDR3 has 13 amino acids. Trimming took 2 bases from V and 2 from J, leaving 6 bases between them. Per the germline V gene, CDR1 is LGHNA and CDR2 is YNFKEQ. The DNA for the CDR3 is TGTGCCAGCAGCCAACCGGGGCAAGAGACCCAGTACTTC. Translating it yields CASSQPGQETQYF.

The J gene is TRBJ1-2, the V gene TRBV5-1, with D perhaps TRBD1 (5 bases). Trimming removed 4 bases at V and 4 bases at J, with 14 bases between. Germline lookup yields CDR1 SGHRS and CDR2 YFSETQ. The CDR3 loop spans 14 amino acids. The CDR3 DNA follows: TGCGCCAGCAGCCGCGGCCAGGGCGCCTATGGCTACACCTTC. Encoded protein: CASSRGQGAYGYTF.

In DNA, the CDR3 is TGTGCCAGCAGCTTGAAAGCCTCGTACGAGCAGTACTTC. Encoded protein: CASSLKASYEQYF. The chain combines TRBV11-2 with TRBJ2-7; D not resolved. The CDR3 consists of 13 residues. Germline V gene sequence: CDR1 SGHAT, CDR2 FQNNGV. Between the trimmed V and J ends, which lost 3 bases and 4 bases, there was a span of 10 bases.

A few counts support this clone. V is TRBV7-3 and J is TRBJ2-1; 10 bases are shared with TRBD2. CDR3 size: 15 residues. After removal of 2 bases from V and 3 bases from J, the junction contained 1 base not matched to a gene. The germline V gene encodes CDR1 SGHTA and CDR2 FQGTGA. CDR3 nucleotides: TGTGCCAGCAGCTTAGCTAGCGGGGGCTACAATGAGCAGTTCTTC. This translates into CASSLASGGYNEQFF.

This clone has just a few counts. This chain connects TRBV5-6 to TRBJ2-1, with TRBD2 as a possible D gene (6 bases). Trimming removed 0 bases from V and 7 bases from J, with 14 bases in between. Germline loops: CDR1 SGHDT, CDR2 YYEEEE. CDR3 length equals 15 residues. CDR3 amino acids: CASSLGAGWGNEQFF. The CDR3 coding sequence is TGTGCCAGCAGCTTGGGAGCGGGTTGGGGGAATGAGCAGTTCTTC.

The chain uses TRBV6-2 or TRBV6-3 and TRBJ2-2, with TRBD1 as a possible D gene (5 bases). CDR1 is MNHEY, CDR2 SVGEGT, per germline. Trimming stripped 6 bases from V and 5 bases from J, with 13 bases between. The CDR3 sequence is 14 residues long. The chain's CDR3 is CASRPTGLTGELFF. CDR3 coding DNA: TGTGCCAGCAGACCTACAGGTCTGACCGGGGAGCTGTTTTTT.

This chain uses TRBV3-1 (or the pseudogene TRBV3-2) with TRBJ2-7; 9 bases match TRBD1. Germline loops: CDR1 LGHDT, CDR2 YNNKEL (reference sequence). The CDR3 covers 11 residues. V dropped 1 base and J dropped 13; count of bases not matched to a gene: 2. CDR3 residues: CASSQGDREYF. CDR3 DNA: TGTGCCAGCAGCCAAGGGGACAGGGAATACTTC.

The chain employs TRBV18 and TRBJ2-3; no firm D call. Per germline, CDR1 KGHSH and CDR2 LQKENI. The length of the CDR3 is 12 residues. The V end was cut by 3 bases, the J end by 10 bases, with 11 bases between. CDR3 nucleotide sequence: TGTGCCAGCTCACCTGATGATTCGGCGCAGTATTTT. Its translation: CASSPDDSAQYF. Looking up the rest from reference TRBV18 and TRBJ2-3 gives the full variable domain: NAGVMQNPRHLVRRRGQEARLRCSPMKGHSHVYWYRQLPEEGLKFMVYLQKENIIDESGMPKERFSAEFPKEGPSILRIQQVVRGDSAAYFCASSPDDSAQYFGPGTRLTVL.

The count of this clone is one. This chain links TRBV7-8 with TRBJ2-2; 9 bases match TRBD1. The J segment lost 8 bases and the V segment lost 4 bases, leaving 8 bases of the junction unmatched. Germline V gene lookup returns CDR1 SGHVS and CDR2 FQNEAQ. The CDR3 extends over 15 amino acids. The CDR3 nucleotides are TGTGCCAGCAGCTCGCGGACAGGGGAAAAGGGGGAGCTGTTTTTT. Translation gives CASSSRTGEKGELFF.

The rearrangement joins TRBV14 to TRBJ1-6, with D maybe TRBD1 (6 bases). The CDR3 contains 14 residues. The germline V gene encodes CDR1 SGHDN and CDR2 FVKESK. The V and J ends lost 8 bases and 7 bases respectively, with 15 bases between them. This chain's CDR3 is CASSPDRRNSPLHF. The DNA for the CDR3 is TGTGCCAGCTCCCCGGACAGAAGGAATTCACCCCTCCACTTT.

The V gene is TRBV2, the J gene TRBJ2-3; the match to TRBD1 covers 8 bases. CDR1 and CDR2 (germline): SNHLY, FYNNEI. CDR3 length: 15 residues. Unmatched junction bases numbered 3, after V lost 3 bases and J lost 1 base. The CDR3 bases are TGTGCCAGCAGTGAGGCCAGGGGGCGCACAGATACGCAGTATTTT. Encoded protein: CASSEARGRTDTQYF.

This clone came up once. The chain links TRBV6-1 to TRBJ2-5; 8 positions match TRBD1. Unmatched junction bases numbered 12, after V lost 3 bases and J lost 6 bases. CDR1 and CDR2 (germline): MNHNS, SASEGT. The CDR3 has 16 amino acids. The CDR3: CASSDGGTGWGKTQYF. Here the CDR3 DNA reads TGTGCCAGCAGTGACGGAGGGACAGGATGGGGGAAGACCCAGTACTTC.